This T cell receptor beta chain was identified in a study of T cells in Graves' hyperthyroidism and ophthalmopathy (dated by TCRdb to the late 2010s). About the study as a whole: Peripheral blood was collected at initial diagnosis, before any treatment. TCR V-J signatures able to tell the groups apart were searched for in a discovery cohort of some 100 patients, of whom over 40 had Graves' ophthalmopathy and 55 to 65 had stable Graves' hyperthyroidism. Prospective prediction of ophthalmopathy was tested in an independent validation cohort of 18 to 20 hyperthyroidism patients and 17 patients who later progressed to ophthalmopathy. The 90 or so discovery patients were randomly split 7:3 into training and test sets. In about 6 Graves' hyperthyroidism patients, the study also compared T-cell repertoires from thyroid tissue with T-cell repertoires from blood. After blood sampling, hyperthyroidism patients were treated with methimazole at a starting dose of 30 mg daily, and ophthalmopathy patients were treated with high-dose intravenous methylprednisolone. According to the paper, TCR Vbeta CDR3 sequencing was carried out on around 140 peripheral blood samples, which came from fewer than 50 ophthalmopathy, around 75 hyperthyroidism and roughly 17 progressor patients.

This clonotype was seen ten or more times. Its antigen is not yet known. There are no base qualities to consult, and no much larger clone falls within one base. Ophthalmopathy patients had moderately to severely active disease, with a Clinical Activity Score of 3 or more, a NOSPECS grade of 4 or more, and a disease duration of less than 3 months. Patients with uncontrolled infections, other autoimmune diseases, pregnancy or lactation were excluded. Diagnoses relied on clinical symptoms, serum thyroxine and TRAb, thyroid ultrasound and orbital computed tomography. PBMCs were isolated from 10 ml of fresh peripheral blood by Ficoll-Paque density gradient centrifugation. Total RNA was extracted using Trizol reagent, and RNA quality was assessed on an Agilent 2100 Bioanalyzer. Points the paper makes about the study in general: During validation, the model predicted progression to ophthalmopathy a median of around six months ahead of onset, with around 70% sensitivity and 72.22% specificity. A 13 V-J signature model separated ophthalmopathy from stable hyperthyroidism, with about 88% sensitivity and just under 84% specificity in cross-validation and 80%/75% in testing. Most expanded thyroid clonotypes (frequency above 0.001) were also detected in blood, suggesting blood repertoires may reflect thyroid immune responses. No statistical method was used to set the sample size in advance, and investigators knew the group allocation.

The germline V gene sets CDR1 to SNHLY and CDR2 to FYNNEI. The CDR3, from cysteine to phenylalanine, totals 15 residues. Only the CDR3 DNA stays, 45 bases, in frame from base 1. Trimming takes 10 bases from V and 0 bases from J, and the germline ends sit 15 bases apart. Amplification of TCR beta CDR3 regions was carried out from RNA transcripts. The first round of RT-PCR for the TCR CDR3 was performed with the HTBI primer set and the Qiagen OneStep RT-PCR kit. The libraries were constructed in a second round of multiplex PCR and then size-selected and purified. Sequencing of the libraries was done on an Illumina HiSeq2000 using paired-end 100 bp reads. Under the source paper's analysis protocol: SOAPnuke was used to process the raw data, throwing out any read that contained adapters or uncalled bases, had a mean Phred below 15, or lacked an exact constant-primer or identifier match. High-quality paired reads were merged with COPE v1.2.5, and unique nucleotide sequences were defined as clonotypes. Clonotypes were aligned to IMGT TRBV, TRBD and TRBJ reference segments using MiTCR v1.1. The analysis included only V-J combinations with a frequency above 0.0001, which together covered approximately 99% of the repertoires. A TCS score was defined as the ratio between F50 (clonal expansion) and ExV (chaos), using BLOSUM62-based TCRdist between CDR3 peptides within each V-J. Welch's t-statistics and random forest reduced fewer than 600 V-J features to roughly 13, which were used in a naive Bayes classifier (R e1071). TCRdb applied fastp at Q25 and MiXCR to the public reads, then kept only in-frame beta chains. Rows merge per CDR3 protein into single entries with the most common DNA and genes. These V and J calls derive from TCRdb rather than the authors' analysis. The sample table records around 600,000 distinct CDR3 sequences; 14% of these occur just once. In total, the top ten clones hold about 6.6% of the sample.

Sequencing was carried out using blood. The sequence links TRBV2 to TRBJ2-2, with no reliable assignment of the D segment. The receptor's source is a young woman with Graves' ophthalmopathy. The nucleotide sequence is given as TGTGCCACGAAGCTGGGGTGGACGAACACCGGGGAGCTGTTTTTT. Protein translation: CATKLGWTNTGELFF.